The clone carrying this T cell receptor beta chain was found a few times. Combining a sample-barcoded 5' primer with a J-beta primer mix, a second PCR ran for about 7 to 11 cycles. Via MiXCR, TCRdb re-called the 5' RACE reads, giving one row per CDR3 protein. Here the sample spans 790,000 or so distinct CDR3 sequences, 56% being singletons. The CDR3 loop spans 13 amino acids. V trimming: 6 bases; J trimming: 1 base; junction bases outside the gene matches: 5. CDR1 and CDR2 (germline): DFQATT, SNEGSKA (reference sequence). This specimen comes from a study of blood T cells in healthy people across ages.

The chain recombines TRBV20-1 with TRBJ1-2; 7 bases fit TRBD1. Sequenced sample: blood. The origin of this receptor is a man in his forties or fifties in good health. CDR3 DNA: TGCAGTGCCAGGACAGGTGATAACTATGGCTACACCTTC. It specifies CSARTGDNYGYTF.